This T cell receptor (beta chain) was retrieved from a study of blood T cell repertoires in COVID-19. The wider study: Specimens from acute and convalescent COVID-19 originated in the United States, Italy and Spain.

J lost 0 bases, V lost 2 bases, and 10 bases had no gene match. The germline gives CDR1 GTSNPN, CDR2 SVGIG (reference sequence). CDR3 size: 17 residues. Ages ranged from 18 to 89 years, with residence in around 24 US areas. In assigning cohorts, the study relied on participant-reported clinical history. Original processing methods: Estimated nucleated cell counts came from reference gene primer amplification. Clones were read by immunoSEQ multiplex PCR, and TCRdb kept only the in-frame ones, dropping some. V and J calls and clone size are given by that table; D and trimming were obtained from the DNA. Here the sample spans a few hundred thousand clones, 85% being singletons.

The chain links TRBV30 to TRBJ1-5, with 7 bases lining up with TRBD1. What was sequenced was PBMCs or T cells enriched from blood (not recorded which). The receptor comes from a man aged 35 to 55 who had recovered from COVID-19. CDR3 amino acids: CAWSFGTAAYSNQPQHF. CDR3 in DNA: TGTGCCTGGAGTTTCGGGACAGCAGCTTATAGCAATCAGCCCCAGCATTTT.